The 17 T cell receptor beta chains presented below share a single source sample, sequenced in a study of CD8 T cells in Susac syndrome. RNA in amounts of roughly 0.45 to 1 ug was reverse transcribed with random hexamers. TCRdb recomputed calls from the immunoSEQ multiplex PCR reads with MiXCR, one row per CDR3 protein. The data contain 130,000 or so distinct CDR3 sequences, approximately 95% of them seen just once; the ten biggest clones take up about 0.11%. The source material was CD4+ T cells from PBMCs. These receptors were collected from a human donor with multiple sclerosis.

The chain uses TRBV3-1 and TRBJ1-2; no clear D. The germline V and J ends were trimmed by 4 bases and 5 bases, with 17 bases remaining between them. Germline V gives CDR1 LGHDT, CDR2 YNNKEL (reference sequence). The length of the CDR3 is 15 residues. In DNA form, the CDR3 reads TGTGCCAGCAGCCCCACCCAGGCCGGGAAATATGGCTACACCTTC. Translated: CASSPTQAGKYGYTF.

This clonotype has a handful of counts. This chain joins TRBV12-3 or TRBV12-4 and TRBJ2-7, with D unresolved. This CDR3 contains 13 residues. Between the trimmed V and J ends, which lost 5 bases and 2 bases, there was a span of 10 bases. CDR3 loop: CASSTRLTYEQYF. The DNA for the CDR3 is TGTGCCAGCAGTACCCGTTTGACCTACGAGCAGTACTTC.

The sample holds one count of this clonotype. For the CDR3, the DNA is TGCGCCAGCAGCTTGGAACGATGGGATGGCTACACCTTC. Encoded protein: CASSLERWDGYTF. J is TRBJ1-2 and V is TRBV5-1; D ambiguous. Deletions cut 0 bases from V and 6 bases from J, with 9 bases between. The germline gives CDR1 SGHRS, CDR2 YFSETQ. This CDR3 contains 13 residues.

The rearrangement joins TRBV19 to TRBJ2-7, with D hard to call. This CDR3 spans 11 amino acids. The V gene's germline CDR1 is LNHDA and CDR2 SQIVND (reference sequence). The V end was cut by 5 bases, the J end by 3 bases, with 5 bases between. CDR3 in DNA: TGTGCCAGTAGTGGAGACTACGAGCAGTACTTC. It encodes CASSGDYEQYF.

This clonotype occurred a few times. V gene TRBV29-1 combines with J gene TRBJ2-5; D might be TRBD1 (6 bases). The length of the CDR3 is 12 residues. The V and J ends lost 5 bases and 5 bases respectively, with 12 bases between them. Per the germline V gene, CDR1 is SQVTM and CDR2 is ANQGSEA. The CDR3 region has the DNA TGCAGCGTTACAGGGTTATTGGAGACCCAGTACTTC. Translating it yields CSVTGLLETQYF.

The CDR3 spells CSLSRADTQYF. As DNA, the CDR3 is TGCAGCCTAAGCAGGGCAGATACGCAGTATTTT. This chain joins TRBV29-1 and TRBJ2-3, with D maybe TRBD1 (5 bases). CDR3 length equals 11 residues. Deletions cut 8 bases from V and 4 bases from J, with 10 bases between. CDR1 and CDR2 from the germline V gene are SQVTM and ANQGSEA.

The chain joins TRBV30 to TRBJ2-6; unclear D gene. V was trimmed by 2 bases and J by 1 base, leaving 9 bases between them. CDR3 length: 15 amino acids. Germline loops: CDR1 GTSNPN, CDR2 SVGIG (reference sequence). The DNA of the CDR3 is TGTGCCTGGAGTTCTGGGCTGTCTGGGGCCAACGTCCTGACTTTC. As protein: CAWSSGLSGANVLTF.

The gene calls are TRBV20-1 and TRBJ1-5; maybe TRBD1 (6 bases). With 3 bases removed from V and 4 bases from J, the gap between germline ends came to 16 bases. Germline V gene lookup returns CDR1 DFQATT and CDR2 SNEGSKA (reference sequence). This CDR3 spans 15 amino acids. The CDR3 DNA reads TGCAGTGCTAGGAGGACAGAAGCAATGAATCAGCCCCAGCATTTT. The encoded protein is CSARRTEAMNQPQHF.

This clonotype was picked up a small number of times. The rearrangement joins TRBV7-2 to TRBJ2-5; D is unclear. CDR3 size: 11 residues. The germline gives CDR1 SGHTA, CDR2 FQGNSA. Trimming removed 3 bases at V and 4 bases at J, with 3 bases between. In nucleotides, the CDR3 is TGTGCCAGCAGCTTCACAGAGACCCAGTACTTC. This translates into CASSFTETQYF.

This chain links TRBV3-1 with TRBJ1-6, with a weak D call TRBD1 (6 bases). The germline CDR1 and CDR2 sequences are LGHDT and YNNKEL (reference sequence). The CDR3 runs 18 residues. Trimming removed 1 base at V and 9 bases at J, with 22 bases between. CDR3: CASSQVAVSGTRSSPLHF. DNA of the CDR3: TGTGCCAGCAGCCAAGTAGCGGTTAGCGGGACAAGGTCTTCACCCCTCCACTTT.

The J gene is TRBJ2-1, the V gene TRBV19; 9 bases are shared with TRBD2. CDR1 is LNHDA, CDR2 SQIVND, per germline (reference sequence). The CDR3 consists of 15 residues. J gave up 6 bases and V 5 bases, and 8 bases lay outside the gene matches. CDR3 DNA: TGTGCCAGTAGTGTTAGCGGGAGTACTAGCAATGAGCAGTTCTTC. Its protein product is CASSVSGSTSNEQFF.

The CDR3 DNA follows: TGCGCCAGCAGCCAAGAACGAACATCAAATCAGCCCCAGCATTTT. Residues: CASSQERTSNQPQHF. The rearrangement links TRBV4-1 to TRBJ1-5; D gene unclear. The V gene's germline CDR1 is MGHRA and CDR2 YSYEKL. V lost 0 bases, J lost 4 bases, and 10 bases lay in between. The CDR3 has 15 amino acids.

The gene calls are TRBV2 and TRBJ2-5, with a tentative D call TRBD2 (5 bases). The CDR3 totals 13 residues. CDR1 and CDR2 (germline): SNHLY, FYNNEI. Trimming left V 8 bases short and J 0 bases short, with 10 bases between. As DNA, the CDR3 is TGTGCCAGCGGCTGGGAGTACCAAGAGACCCAGTACTTC. Its protein product is CASGWEYQETQYF.

The chain joins TRBV24-1 to TRBJ1-2; no definite D call. CDR1 and CDR2 (germline): KGHDR, SFDVKD. The CDR3 spans 14 residues. V was clipped by 1 base and J by 4 bases, with 9 bases between them. The CDR3 region has the DNA TGTGCCACCAGTGATTTCCCGACGTCCTATGGCTACACCTTC. Protein product: CATSDFPTSYGYTF.

The V and J genes are TRBV6-2 or TRBV6-3 and TRBJ2-5; D unresolved. This CDR3 region has 12 residues. Germline CDR1 MNHEY, CDR2 SVGEGT. The V and J ends lost 8 bases and 2 bases respectively, with 9 bases between them. CDR3 nucleotide sequence: TGTGCCAGCGGCGGCTTTCAAGAGACCCAGTACTTC. Protein product: CASGGFQETQYF.

The chain recombines TRBV7-9 with TRBJ2-7, with 9 positions matching TRBD2. In germline, CDR1 is SEHNR, CDR2 FQNEAQ (reference sequence). The V segment lost 3 bases and the J segment 2 bases; nucleotides outside the gene matches: 8. This CDR3 has 16 amino acids. Here the CDR3 reads CASSFGGAGGAYEQYF. The CDR3 DNA sequence: TGTGCCAGCAGCTTTGGCGGAGCGGGAGGCGCCTACGAGCAGTACTTC.

The chain combines TRBV5-1 with TRBJ2-5; TRBD2 aligns across 10 bases. The CDR3 covers 16 residues. Germline V gene lookup returns CDR1 SGHRS and CDR2 YFSETQ. V dropped 5 bases and J dropped 5; count of bases not matched to a gene: 12. The CDR3 is CASRPTASGSVETQYF. The CDR3 DNA is TGCGCCAGCAGACCGACGGCTAGCGGGAGCGTTGAGACCCAGTACTTC.